The sequence of this T cell receptor (beta chain) was determined in a study of blood T cell repertoires in COVID-19. Study-level background: T cells, B-cell-depleted T cells, or PBMCs supplied cDNA or gDNA.

In the study's own analysis: Amplification from reference gene primers served as the basis for estimated nucleated cell counts. Repertoires were generated with immunoSEQ multiplex PCR, while TCRdb's copy carries only in-frame clones and drops some. The D gene and trimming were derived from the DNA, and the V and J assignments and clone size from that table. The sample contains some 150,000 clones, 81% of which appear only once. The V gene's germline CDR1 is SGDLS and CDR2 YYNGEE. V lost 7 bases, J lost 4 bases, and 7 bases stayed unmatched. This CDR3 comprises 14 residues. The sample was peripheral blood. The chain has TRBV9 and TRBJ2-7; 11 positions match TRBD1. This clonotype was obtained from a human donor with acute or convalescent COVID-19. The donor label of this sample is uncertain. The DNA of the CDR3 is TGTGCCAGCTCCCCGGGACAGGGGGGATACGAGCAGTACTTC. Translated: CASSPGQGGYEQYF.